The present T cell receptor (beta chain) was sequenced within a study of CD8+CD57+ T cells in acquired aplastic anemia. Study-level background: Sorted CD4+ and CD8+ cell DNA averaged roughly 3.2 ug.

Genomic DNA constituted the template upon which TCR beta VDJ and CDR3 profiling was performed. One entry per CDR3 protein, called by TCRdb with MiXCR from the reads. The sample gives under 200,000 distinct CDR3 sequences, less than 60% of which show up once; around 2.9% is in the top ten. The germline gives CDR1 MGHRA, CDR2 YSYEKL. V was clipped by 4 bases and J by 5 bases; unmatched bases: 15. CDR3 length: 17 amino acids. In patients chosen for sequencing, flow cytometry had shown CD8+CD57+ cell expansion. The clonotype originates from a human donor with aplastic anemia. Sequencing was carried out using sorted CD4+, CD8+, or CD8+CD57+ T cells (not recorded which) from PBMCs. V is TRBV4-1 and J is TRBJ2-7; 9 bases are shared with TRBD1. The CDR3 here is CASSLSTTGTGINEQYF. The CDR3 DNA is TGCGCCAGCAGCCTCTCTACCACTGGGACAGGGATCAACGAGCAGTACTTC.